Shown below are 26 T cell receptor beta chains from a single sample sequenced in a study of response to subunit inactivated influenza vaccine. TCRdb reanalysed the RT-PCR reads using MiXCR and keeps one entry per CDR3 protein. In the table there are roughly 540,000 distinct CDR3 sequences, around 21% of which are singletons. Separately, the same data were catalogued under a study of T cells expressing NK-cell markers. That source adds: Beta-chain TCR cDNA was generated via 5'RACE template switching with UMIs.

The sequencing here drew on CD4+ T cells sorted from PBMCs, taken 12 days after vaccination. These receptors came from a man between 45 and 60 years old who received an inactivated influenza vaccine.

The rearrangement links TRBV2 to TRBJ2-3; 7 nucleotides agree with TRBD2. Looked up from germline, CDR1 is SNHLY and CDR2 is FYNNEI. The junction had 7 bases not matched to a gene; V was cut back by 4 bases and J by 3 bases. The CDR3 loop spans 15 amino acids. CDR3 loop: CASSGEGRRTDTQYF. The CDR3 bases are TGTGCCAGCAGTGGGGAGGGACGGCGGACAGATACGCAGTATTTT.

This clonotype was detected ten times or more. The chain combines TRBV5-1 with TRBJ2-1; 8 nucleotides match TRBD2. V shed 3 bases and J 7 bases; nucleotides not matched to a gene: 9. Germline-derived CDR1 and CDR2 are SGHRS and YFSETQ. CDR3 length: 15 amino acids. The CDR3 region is CASSSDIAGWNEQFF. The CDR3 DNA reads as TGCGCCAGCAGCTCGGACATAGCGGGGTGGAATGAGCAGTTCTTC.

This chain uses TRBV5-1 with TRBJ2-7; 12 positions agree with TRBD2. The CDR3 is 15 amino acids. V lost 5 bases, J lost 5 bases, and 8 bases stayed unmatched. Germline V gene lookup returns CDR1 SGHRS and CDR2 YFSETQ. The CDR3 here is CASRIGTSGFDEQYF. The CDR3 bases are TGCGCCAGCAGAATCGGGACTAGCGGGTTCGACGAGCAGTACTTC.

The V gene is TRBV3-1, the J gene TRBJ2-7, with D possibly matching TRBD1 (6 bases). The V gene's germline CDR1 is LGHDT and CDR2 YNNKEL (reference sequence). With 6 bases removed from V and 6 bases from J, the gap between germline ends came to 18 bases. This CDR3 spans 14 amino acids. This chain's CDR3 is CASSRILGQSEQYF. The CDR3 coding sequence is TGTGCCAGCAGTCGAATTCTAGGACAGTCCGAGCAGTACTTC.

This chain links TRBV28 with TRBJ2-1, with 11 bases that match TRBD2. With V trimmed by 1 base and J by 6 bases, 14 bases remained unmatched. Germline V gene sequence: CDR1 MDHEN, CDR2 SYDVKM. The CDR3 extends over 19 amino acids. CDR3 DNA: TGTGCCAGCAGTTTATTGGTCCTAGCGGGAGGTGGTGGGGTCAATGAGCAGTTCTTC. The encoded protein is CASSLLVLAGGGGVNEQFF.

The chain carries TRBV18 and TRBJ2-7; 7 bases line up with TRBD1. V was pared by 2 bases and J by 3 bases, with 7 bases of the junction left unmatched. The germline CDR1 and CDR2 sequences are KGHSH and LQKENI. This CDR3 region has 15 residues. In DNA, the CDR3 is TGTGCCAGCTCACCAGTACAGGCAGGGGGCTACGAGCAGTACTTC. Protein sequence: CASSPVQAGGYEQYF. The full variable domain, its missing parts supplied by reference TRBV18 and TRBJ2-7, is NAGVMQNPRHLVRRRGQEARLRCSPMKGHSHVYWYRQLPEEGLKFMVYLQKENIIDESGMPKERFSAEFPKEGPSILRIQQVVRGDSAAYFCASSPVQAGGYEQYFGPGTRLTVT.

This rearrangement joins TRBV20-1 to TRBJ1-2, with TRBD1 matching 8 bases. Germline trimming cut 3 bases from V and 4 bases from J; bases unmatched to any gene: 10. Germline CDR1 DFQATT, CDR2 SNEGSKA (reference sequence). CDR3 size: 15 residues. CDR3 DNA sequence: TGCAGTGCTAGGGAAGACGACAGGGGCGGCTATGGCTACACCTTC. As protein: CSAREDDRGGYGYTF.

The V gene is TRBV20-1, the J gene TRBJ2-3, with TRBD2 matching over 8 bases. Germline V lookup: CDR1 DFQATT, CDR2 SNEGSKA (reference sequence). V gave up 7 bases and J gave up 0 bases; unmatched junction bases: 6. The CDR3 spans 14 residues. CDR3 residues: CSGVAGSSTDTQYF. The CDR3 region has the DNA TGCAGTGGAGTAGCGGGGTCTAGCACAGATACGCAGTATTTT.

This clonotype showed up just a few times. The chain's CDR3 is CASSLRGTLNTGELFF. For the CDR3, the DNA is TGTGCCAGCAGCTTACGTGGGACACTGAACACCGGGGAGCTGTTTTTT. The chain carries TRBV7-3 and TRBJ2-2; D perhaps matches TRBD1 (6 bases). Trimming left V 2 bases short and J 1 base short, with 11 bases between. Germline-derived CDR1 and CDR2 are SGHTA and FQGTGA. This CDR3 region has 16 residues. The full variable domain, in which reference TRBV7-3 and TRBJ2-2 provide the parts outside the CDR3, is GAGVSQTPSNKVTEKGKYVELRCDPISGHTALYWYRQSLGQGPEFLIYFQGTGAADDSGLPNDRFFAVRPEGSVSTLKIQRTERGDSAVYLCASSLRGTLNTGELFFGEGSRLTVL.

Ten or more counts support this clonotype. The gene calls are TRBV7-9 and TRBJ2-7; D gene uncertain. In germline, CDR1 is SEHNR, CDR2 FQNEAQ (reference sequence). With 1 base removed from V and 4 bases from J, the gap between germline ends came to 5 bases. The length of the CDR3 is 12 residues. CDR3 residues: CASSLVRYEQYF. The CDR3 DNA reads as TGTGCCAGCAGCTTAGTCAGATACGAGCAGTACTTC.

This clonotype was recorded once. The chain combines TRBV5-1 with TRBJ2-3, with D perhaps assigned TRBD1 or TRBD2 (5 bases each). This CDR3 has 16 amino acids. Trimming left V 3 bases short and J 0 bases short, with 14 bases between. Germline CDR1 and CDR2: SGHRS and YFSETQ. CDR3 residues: CASSSEGRSSTDTQYF. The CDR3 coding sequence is TGCGCCAGCAGCTCAGAGGGGCGATCAAGCACAGATACGCAGTATTTT.

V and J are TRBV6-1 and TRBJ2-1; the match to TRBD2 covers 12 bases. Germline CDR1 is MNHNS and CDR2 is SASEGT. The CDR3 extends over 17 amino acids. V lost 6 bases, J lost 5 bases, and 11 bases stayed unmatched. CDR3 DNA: TGTGCCAGCAGCACGGGTCCTAGCGGGAGGGGCCACAATGAGCAGTTCTTC. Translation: CASSTGPSGRGHNEQFF.

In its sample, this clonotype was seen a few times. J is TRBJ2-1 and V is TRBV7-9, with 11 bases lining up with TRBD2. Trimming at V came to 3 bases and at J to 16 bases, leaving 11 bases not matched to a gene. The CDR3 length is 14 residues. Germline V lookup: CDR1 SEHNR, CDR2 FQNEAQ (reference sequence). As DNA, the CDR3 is TGTGCCAGCAGCTTCGACCTAGCGGGGGGCCCTCTCTTCTTC. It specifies CASSFDLAGGPLFF. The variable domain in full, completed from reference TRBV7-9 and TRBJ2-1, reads DTGVSQNPRHKITKRGQNVTFRCDPISEHNRLYWYRQTLGQGPEFLTYFQNEAQLEKSRLLSDRFSAERPKGSFSTLEIQRTEQGDSAMYLCASSFDLAGGPLFFGPGTRLTVL.

In DNA, the CDR3 is TGTGCCAGCAGCCCCGTAGAGGGGACAGGGAGATTGGTGAATGGCTACACCTTC. The encoded protein is CASSPVEGTGRLVNGYTF. The chain links TRBV9 to TRBJ1-2; TRBD1 aligns across 9 bases. V was pared by 4 bases and J by 6 bases, with 19 bases of the junction left unmatched. The germline CDR1 and CDR2 sequences are SGDLS and YYNGEE. This CDR3 spans 18 amino acids.

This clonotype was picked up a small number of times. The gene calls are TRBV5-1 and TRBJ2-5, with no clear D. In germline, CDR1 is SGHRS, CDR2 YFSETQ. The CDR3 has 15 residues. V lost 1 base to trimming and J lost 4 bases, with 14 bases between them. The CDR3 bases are TGCGCCAGCAGCTTGTTATCCTCTCGCGGAGAGACCCAGTACTTC. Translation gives CASSLLSSRGETQYF. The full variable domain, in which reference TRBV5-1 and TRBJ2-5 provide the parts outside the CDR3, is KAGVTQTPRYLIKTRGQQVTLSCSPISGHRSVSWYQQTPGQGLQFLFEYFSETQRNKGNFPGRFSGRQFSNSRSEMNVSTLELGDSALYLCASSLLSSRGETQYFGPGTRLLVL.

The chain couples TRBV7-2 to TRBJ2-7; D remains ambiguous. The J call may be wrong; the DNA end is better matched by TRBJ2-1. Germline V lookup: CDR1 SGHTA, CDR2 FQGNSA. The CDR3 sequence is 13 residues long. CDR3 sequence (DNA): TGTGCCAGCAGCTTAATTCTCAGAGACGAGCAGTTCTTC. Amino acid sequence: CASSLILRDEQFF.

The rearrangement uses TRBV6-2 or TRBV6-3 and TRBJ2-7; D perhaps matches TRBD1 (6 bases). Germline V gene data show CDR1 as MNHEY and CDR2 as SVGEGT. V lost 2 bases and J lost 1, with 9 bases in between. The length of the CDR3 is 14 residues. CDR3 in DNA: TGTGCCAGCAGTTACCAGGGGCATTCCTACGAGCAGTACTTC. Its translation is CASSYQGHSYEQYF.

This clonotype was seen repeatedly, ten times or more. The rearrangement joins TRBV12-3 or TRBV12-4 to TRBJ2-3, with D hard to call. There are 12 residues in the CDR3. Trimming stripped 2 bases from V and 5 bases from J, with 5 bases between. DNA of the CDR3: TGTGCCAGCAGTTTAAGTGTAGATACGCAGTATTTT. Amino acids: CASSLSVDTQYF.

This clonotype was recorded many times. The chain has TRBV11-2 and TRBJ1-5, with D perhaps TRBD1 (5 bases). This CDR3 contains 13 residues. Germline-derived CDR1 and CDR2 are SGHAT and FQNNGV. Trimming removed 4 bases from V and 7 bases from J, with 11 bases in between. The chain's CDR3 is CASSWGTEQPQHF. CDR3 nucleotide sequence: TGTGCCAGCAGCTGGGGGACCGAACAGCCCCAGCATTTT.

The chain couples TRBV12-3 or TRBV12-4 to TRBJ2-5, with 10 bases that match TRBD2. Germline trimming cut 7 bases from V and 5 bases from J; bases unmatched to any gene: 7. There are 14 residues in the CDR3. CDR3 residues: CASKPLAGRETQYF. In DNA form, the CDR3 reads TGTGCCAGCAAGCCACTAGCGGGGAGGGAGACCCAGTACTTC.

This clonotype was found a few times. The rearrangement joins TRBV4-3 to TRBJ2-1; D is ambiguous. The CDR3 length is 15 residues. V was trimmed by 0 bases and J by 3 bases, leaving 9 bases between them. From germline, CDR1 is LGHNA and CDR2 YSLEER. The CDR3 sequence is CASSQDMVIYNEQFF. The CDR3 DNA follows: TGCGCCAGCAGCCAAGATATGGTAATCTACAATGAGCAGTTCTTC.

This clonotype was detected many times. The CDR3 DNA follows: TGTGCCAGCAGCTTGTGGGACAGGGGCCATCTTTCCAATGAGCAGTTCTTC. Its translation is CASSLWDRGHLSNEQFF. The V gene is TRBV5-5, the J gene TRBJ2-1; 10 bases are a match to TRBD1. The CDR3 totals 17 residues. CDR1 is SGHKS, CDR2 YYEKEE, per germline (reference sequence). With 1 base clipped from V and 6 bases from J, the junction kept 10 bases outside the gene matches. Complete variable domain (other parts from reference TRBV5-5 and TRBJ2-1): DAGVTQSPTHLIKTRGQQVTLRCSPISGHKSVSWYQQVLGQGPQFIFQYYEKEERGRGNFPDRFSARQFPNYSSELNVNALLLGDSALYLCASSLWDRGHLSNEQFFGPGTRLTVL.

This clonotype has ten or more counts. The CDR3 reads CASSPPGYEQYF. The CDR3 DNA reads as TGTGCCAGCAGTCCCCCGGGCTACGAGCAGTACTTC. The chain carries TRBV12-3 or TRBV12-4 and TRBJ2-7; D gene unclear. The germline V and J ends were trimmed by 5 bases and 3 bases, with 8 bases remaining between them. This CDR3 has 12 residues.

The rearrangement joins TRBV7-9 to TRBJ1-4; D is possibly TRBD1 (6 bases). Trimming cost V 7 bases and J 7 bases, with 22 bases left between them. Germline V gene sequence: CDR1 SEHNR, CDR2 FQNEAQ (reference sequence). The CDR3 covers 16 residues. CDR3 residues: CASTTTRGAISEKLFF. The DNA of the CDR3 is TGTGCCAGCACCACAACGCGGGGGGCAATAAGTGAAAAACTGTTTTTT.

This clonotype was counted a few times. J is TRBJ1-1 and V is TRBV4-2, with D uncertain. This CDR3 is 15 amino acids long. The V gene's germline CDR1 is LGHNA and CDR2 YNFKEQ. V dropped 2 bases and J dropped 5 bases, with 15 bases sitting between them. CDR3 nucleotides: TGTGCCAGCAGCCAATTCGCGGAGGGCAGAACTGAAGCTTTCTTT. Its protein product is CASSQFAEGRTEAFF.

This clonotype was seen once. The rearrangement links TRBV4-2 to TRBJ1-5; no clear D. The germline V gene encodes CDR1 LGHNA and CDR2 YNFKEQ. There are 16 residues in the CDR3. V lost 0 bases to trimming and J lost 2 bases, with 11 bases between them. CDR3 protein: CASSQEAAGRNQPQHF. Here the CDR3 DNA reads TGTGCCAGCAGCCAAGAAGCTGCAGGTCGCAATCAGCCCCAGCATTTT.